The rows below give T cell receptor beta chains drawn from one sample of a study of blood T cells in healthy people across ages. TCRdb passed the 5' RACE reads through MiXCR, listing each CDR3 protein once. The table shows over 750,000 distinct CDR3 sequences, with around 25% occurring only once. The same specimen was also included in a second study, on T cells of mothers and their children.

The specimen sequenced was blood. Every receptor here comes from a boy aged 10-17 years in good health. Both conserved end residues are part of each CDR3. D genes are given only for firm matches. Rows may omit the clone size; those that give it use once, few, many or a size class.

V,J,size,D,CDR3,DNA
TRBV11-2,TRBJ2-3,.,TRBD2,CASSLFAGTRTDTQYF,TGTGCCAGCAGCTTATTCGCCGGGACTAGAACAGATACGCAGTATTTT
TRBV10-3,TRBJ2-7,.,TRBD2,CALSTSSSYEQHF,TGTGCCCTATCGACTAGCTCGTCCTACGAGCAGCACTTC
TRBV11-3,TRBJ2-7,few,TRBD1,CATDRGGYYEQYF,TGTGCCACCGACAGGGGGGGCTACTACGAGCAGTACTTC
TRBV3-1,TRBJ1-1,few,.,CASSQDSRGRTEAFF,TGTGCCAGCAGCCAAGATTCCAGGGGAAGGACTGAAGCTTTCTTT
TRBV29-1,TRBJ2-7,.,TRBD1,CSVESWDRNYEQYF,TGCAGCGTTGAAAGCTGGGACAGGAACTACGAGCAGTACTTC
TRBV28,TRBJ2-7,few,TRBD1,CASSLNRGREWHEQYF,TGTGCCAGCAGTTTGAACAGGGGGCGAGAGTGGCACGAGCAGTACTTC
TRBV29-1,TRBJ2-5,.,.,CSVSEDLETQYF,TGCAGCGTTAGCGAGGATCTAGAGACCCAGTACTTC
TRBV10-1,TRBJ2-7,few,TRBD1,CASSPGTGGINEQYF,TGCGCCAGCAGCCCCGGGACAGGGGGCATCAACGAGCAGTACTTC
TRBV24-1,TRBJ2-5,.,.,CATSDEVETQYF,TGTGCCACCAGTGATGAGGTTGAGACCCAGTACTTC
TRBV4-1,TRBJ2-7,.,TRBD2,CASSKAAAGPYEQYF,TGCGCCAGCAGCAAAGCCGCAGCGGGGCCCTACGAGCAGTACTTC
TRBV9,TRBJ2-2,few,.,CASSPHSGRSNTGELFF,TGTGCCAGCAGCCCCCACTCAGGGAGGTCGAACACCGGGGAGCTGTTTTTT
TRBV12-3/TRBV12-4,TRBJ2-7,few,TRBD1,CASKRQGLYEQYF,TGTGCCAGCAAACGACAGGGTTTGTACGAGCAGTACTTC
TRBV2,TRBJ2-5,.,TRBD2,CASSSGTRFQETQYF,TGTGCCAGCAGCTCCGGGACTAGGTTCCAAGAGACCCAGTACTTC
TRBV6-2/TRBV6-3,TRBJ2-6,.,TRBD1,CASRPGQFVSPGANVLTF,TGTGCCAGCAGACCGGGACAGTTTGTCTCCCCTGGGGCCAACGTCCTGACTTTC
TRBV11-2,TRBJ2-1,few,.,CASSSRQTKSLSSYNEQFF,TGTGCCAGCAGCTCCAGACAGACCAAGTCCTTGAGCTCCTACAATGAGCAGTTCTTC
TRBV7-2,TRBJ2-5,.,TRBD1,CASSLKETGSQETQYF,TGTGCCAGCAGCTTAAAAGAGACAGGGTCCCAAGAGACCCAGTACTTC
TRBV20-1,TRBJ2-5,.,TRBD2,CSAGQRGTQETQYF,TGCAGTGCCGGCCAGCGGGGGACTCAAGAGACCCAGTACTTC
TRBV4-2,TRBJ2-6,.,.,CASSQDEAASGANVLTF,TGTGCCAGCAGCCAAGATGAGGCAGCTTCTGGGGCCAACGTCCTGACTTTC
TRBV6-5,TRBJ1-4,few,TRBD1,CASSLQGDNEKLFF,TGTGCCAGCAGTTTACAGGGGGATAATGAAAAACTGTTTTTT
TRBV21-1,TRBJ1-5,.,.,CASSTGAGNQPQHF,TGTGCCAGCAGCACCGGGGCGGGTAATCAGCCCCAGCATTTT
TRBV20-1,TRBJ1-2,.,.,CSAKRGDGYTF,TGCAGTGCCAAACGGGGAGATGGCTACACCTTC
TRBV7-9,TRBJ1-3,few,TRBD1,CATDRGPGNTIYF,TGTGCCACCGACAGGGGGCCCGGAAACACCATATATTTT
TRBV3-1,TRBJ2-7,.,TRBD2,CASSQEAAGGWNEQYF,TGTGCCAGCAGCCAAGAAGCGGCGGGAGGTTGGAACGAGCAGTACTTC
TRBV2,TRBJ2-3,.,TRBD2,CAIYYSGPDTQYF,TGTGCCATCTACTATAGCGGGCCAGATACGCAGTATTTT
TRBV7-2,TRBJ2-5,few,.,CASSVVPETQYF,TGTGCCAGCAGCGTTGTTCCAGAGACCCAGTACTTC
TRBV18,TRBJ2-7,few,.,CARSATDYEQYF,TGTGCCCGCTCAGCAACAGACTACGAGCAGTACTTC
TRBV4-1,TRBJ1-6,.,.,CASSHVVGAHNSPLHF,TGCGCCAGCAGCCACGTCGTAGGGGCCCATAATTCACCCCTCCACTTT
TRBV4-1,TRBJ1-6,few,.,CASGQGPPYNSPLHF,TGCGCCAGCGGCCAGGGACCGCCGTATAATTCACCCCTCCACTTT
TRBV7-3,TRBJ1-1,few,.,CASSLRPVDGGSEAFF,TGTGCCAGCAGCTTAAGACCCGTTGACGGGGGTTCTGAAGCTTTCTTT
TRBV20-1,TRBJ2-2,.,.,CSARMASASNTGELFF,TGCAGTGCTAGAATGGCTAGCGCCTCGAACACCGGGGAGCTGTTTTTT
TRBV7-2,TRBJ2-3,.,.,CASSLEAEDTQYF,TGTGCCAGCAGCTTAGAAGCTGAAGATACGCAGTATTTT
TRBV11-2,TRBJ1-5,.,.,CASSSRGKPQHF,TGTGCCAGCAGCTCCCGGGGCAAGCCCCAGCATTTT
TRBV27,TRBJ1-2,.,TRBD1,CASSFFPGQGVMHGYTF,TGTGCCAGCAGTTTCTTCCCCGGACAGGGTGTAATGCATGGCTACACCTTC
TRBV10-3,TRBJ2-7,.,.,CAISSRTDLTYEQYF,TGTGCCATCAGCTCAAGGACGGACCTAACCTACGAGCAGTACTTC
TRBV27,TRBJ1-2,few,.,CASSPDGQGYTF,TGTGCCAGCAGCCCCGACGGTCAGGGCTACACCTTC
TRBV9,TRBJ1-1,few,.,CASSPGGSGTEAFF,TGTGCCAGCAGCCCCGGTGGGAGTGGCACTGAAGCTTTCTTT
TRBV29-1,TRBJ2-6,few,.,CSVEGEGTGANVLTF,TGCAGCGTTGAGGGAGAGGGGACTGGGGCCAACGTCCTGACTTTC
TRBV12-3/TRBV12-4,TRBJ1-1,few,TRBD1,CASSAGTGDTEAFF,TGTGCCAGCAGCGCCGGGACAGGGGACACTGAAGCTTTCTTT
TRBV4-2,TRBJ2-7,many,TRBD1,CASSPHPGQGGLNEQYF,TGTGCCAGCAGCCCCCATCCGGGACAGGGGGGTTTAAACGAGCAGTACTTC
TRBV20-1,TRBJ2-4,.,.,CSAKDRYSKNIQHF,TGCAGTGCTAAAGACAGATATTCAAAAAACATTCAGCACTTC
TRBV5-1,TRBJ2-3,.,TRBD1,CASSKPTGLDTQYF,TGCGCCAGCAGCAAACCGACAGGGCTAGATACGCAGTATTTT
TRBV29-1,TRBJ2-7,.,.,CSVVVGGGYEQYF,TGCAGCGTTGTAGTTGGAGGTGGGTACGAGCAGTACTTC
TRBV6-6,TRBJ2-1,.,TRBD2,CASNRLAGSNEQFF,TGTGCCAGCAACCGACTAGCGGGGTCGAATGAGCAGTTCTTC
TRBV12-3/TRBV12-4,TRBJ2-2,once,.,CASSLGNPELFF,TGTGCCAGCAGTTTAGGGAATCCCGAACTGTTTTTT
TRBV9,TRBJ1-4,.,.,CASSAEVNEKLFF,TGTGCCAGCAGTGCAGAGGTTAATGAAAAACTGTTTTTT